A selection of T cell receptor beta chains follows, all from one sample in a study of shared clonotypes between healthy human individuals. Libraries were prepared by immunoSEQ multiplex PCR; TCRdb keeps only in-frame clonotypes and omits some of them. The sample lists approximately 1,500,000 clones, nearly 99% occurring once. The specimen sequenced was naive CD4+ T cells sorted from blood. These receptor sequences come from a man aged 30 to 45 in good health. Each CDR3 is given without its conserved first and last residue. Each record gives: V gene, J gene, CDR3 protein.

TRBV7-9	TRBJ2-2	ASSLSRPAFTGELF
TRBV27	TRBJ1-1	ASRDNTEAF
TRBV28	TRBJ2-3	ASTNLGQGTDTQY
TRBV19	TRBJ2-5	ASTPTSGEGETQY
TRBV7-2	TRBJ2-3	ASSLSGRGRADTQY
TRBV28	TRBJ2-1	ASKRSGTGVMKNEQF
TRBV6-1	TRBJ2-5	ASTASRSPKETQY
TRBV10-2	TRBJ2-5	ASRAGVRETQY
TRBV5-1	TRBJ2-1	ASSLGLSGVYEQF
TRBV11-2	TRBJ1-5	ASSLESGGGQPQH
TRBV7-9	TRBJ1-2	ASSLESVGSGYT
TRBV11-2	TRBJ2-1	ASSFHAGGWF
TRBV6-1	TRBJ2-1	ASSDALVGEQF
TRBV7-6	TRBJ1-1	ASSNEGGEAF
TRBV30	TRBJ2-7	AWGGLSSYEQY
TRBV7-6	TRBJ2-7	ASSLGGQGSYEQY
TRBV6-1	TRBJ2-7	ASNPRTSGNYEQY
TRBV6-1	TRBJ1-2	ASSEARDGTAYGYT
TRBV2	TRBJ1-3	ASSGTGSSGNTIY
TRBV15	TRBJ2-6	ATSRESPGSSANVLT
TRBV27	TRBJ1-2	ASSLRAGPNYGYT
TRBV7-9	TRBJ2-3	ASSSGTGSTDTQY
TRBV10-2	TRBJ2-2	ASSETRRTGELF
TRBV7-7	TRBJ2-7	ASSLDSSGVGEQY
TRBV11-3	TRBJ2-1	ASSGGLASSYNEQF
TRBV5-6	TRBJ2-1	ASSLYVRDNEQF
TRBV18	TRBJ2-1	ASSPGQGGEQF
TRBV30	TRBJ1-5	AWRSQGRGHQPQH
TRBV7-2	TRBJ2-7	ASSQERLASEEQY
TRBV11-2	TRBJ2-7	ASSLEPVYEQY